Each of the 9 T cell receptor beta chains below was sequenced from the same sample in a study of response to subunit inactivated influenza vaccine. TCRdb re-called the RT-PCR reads with MiXCR, one entry per CDR3 protein. Of 500,000 to 700,000 distinct CDR3 sequences in the sample, approximately 20% were seen once. This sample was shared with a second study, whose subject was T cells expressing NK-cell markers. That work states: UMI-tagged 5'RACE template switching yielded the TCR beta cDNA.

Sequencing used CD4+ T cells sorted from PBMCs, obtained 11 to 12 days after vaccination. The receptors were gathered from a man aged 50 to 60 who received an inactivated influenza vaccine.

The chain links TRBV24-1 to TRBJ2-6; D remains ambiguous. Trimming pared 5 bases from V and 0 bases from J, leaving 4 bases between. Per germline, CDR1 KGHDR and CDR2 SFDVKD. The CDR3 covers 14 residues. The CDR3 DNA reads TGTGCCACCAGTGCGGGCTCTGGGGCCAACGTCCTGACTTTC. Translated: CATSAGSGANVLTF.

The chain links TRBV2 to TRBJ2-7; TRBD1 agrees at 12 bases. Germline V gives CDR1 SNHLY, CDR2 FYNNEI. The V gene end was trimmed by 7 bases and the J gene end by 6 bases; junction bases not matched to a gene: 4. The CDR3 totals 13 residues. CDR3 residues: CASKGQGASEQYF. Written as DNA, the CDR3 is TGTGCCAGCAAGGGACAGGGGGCATCCGAGCAGTACTTC.

The gene calls are TRBV5-1 and TRBJ2-7, with 7 bases fitting TRBD1. V gave up 0 bases and J gave up 7 bases; unmatched junction bases: 13. Per germline, CDR1 SGHRS and CDR2 YFSETQ. The CDR3 extends over 16 amino acids. The CDR3 DNA reads TGCGCCAGCAGCTTGGGAGGGACAGATACGTCGGGAGAGCAGTACTTC. As protein: CASSLGGTDTSGEQYF.

This clonotype was counted ten times or more. V usage is TRBV7-2 and J usage is TRBJ2-7, with TRBD2 identical over 7 bases. This CDR3 spans 13 amino acids. V gave up 6 bases and J gave up 0 bases; unmatched junction bases: 2. Germline V gene lookup returns CDR1 SGHTA and CDR2 FQGNSA. The CDR3 DNA sequence: TGTGCCAGCAGGGGGGGGAGCTCCTACGAGCAGTACTTC. Residues: CASRGGSSYEQYF.

This clonotype was recorded at least ten times. One end of the junction varies from germline; a read error may be responsible. The chain carries TRBV5-1 and TRBJ2-7; the D gene is possibly TRBD1 (5 bases). This CDR3 comprises 12 residues. The germline CDR1 and CDR2 sequences are SGHRS and YFSETQ. CDR3 sequence reads: CASSSGTYEQYF. For the CDR3, the DNA is TGTGCCAGCAGTTCAGGGACCTACGAGCAGTACTTC.

This clonotype was counted between two and nine times. In DNA, the CDR3 is TGTGCCAGTAGTCGACAGGGGGTCCCTTTGCAGCCCCAGCATTTT. Translating it yields CASSRQGVPLQPQHF. The chain joins TRBV19 to TRBJ1-5, with 9 bases that match TRBD1. Looked up from germline, CDR1 is LNHDA and CDR2 is SQIVND (reference sequence). The CDR3 contains 15 residues. Trimming cost V 5 bases and J 7 bases; bases outside gene matches: 9. Variable domain in full (rest from reference TRBV19 and TRBJ1-5): DGGITQSPKYLFRKEGQNVTLSCEQNLNHDAMYWYRQDPGQGLRLIYYSQIVNDFQKGDIAEGYSVSREKKESFPLTVTSAQKNPTAFYLCASSRQGVPLQPQHFGDGTRLSIL.

J is TRBJ1-2 and V is TRBV12-3 or TRBV12-4, with 7 bases matching TRBD1. Trimming cost V 3 bases and J 7 bases; bases outside gene matches: 8. This CDR3 has 14 residues. The CDR3 DNA reads as TGTGCCAGCAGTTTTAGAGGGGGCGCGTTTGGCTACACCTTC. This codes for CASSFRGGAFGYTF.

At least ten counts were recorded for this clonotype. This chain connects TRBV29-1 to TRBJ2-5, with 7 bases matching TRBD1. The CDR3 has 14 amino acids. Germline V gene sequence: CDR1 SQVTM, CDR2 ANQGSEA. Trimming removed 0 bases from V and 10 bases from J; junction bases left unmatched: 11. The CDR3 DNA reads TGCAGCGTTGAAGACCCCCGACACCCAGGGGGCCAGTACTTC. Residues: CSVEDPRHPGGQYF.

This clonotype was found a few times. The chain carries TRBV12-3 or TRBV12-4 and TRBJ2-3; 13 bases agree with TRBD2. After removal of 6 bases from V and 0 bases from J, the junction contained 15 bases not matched to a gene. The CDR3 is made up of 20 amino acids. The CDR3 protein is CASSPPGLAGILTSTDTQYF. The DNA of the CDR3 is TGTGCCAGCAGCCCACCGGGACTAGCGGGGATACTAACTAGCACAGATACGCAGTATTTT.